This TCR beta chain was recovered during a study of Ad26.COV2.S vaccination and SARS-CoV-2 variants. Study information: The COV1001 Ad26.COV2.S trial arm included the donor.

CDR1 and CDR2 from the germline V gene are MDHEN and SYDVKM. This CDR3 contains 16 residues. V lost 8 bases and J lost 2; bases outside the gene matches: 14. Comment on this clone: Its antigen remains unknown.

Study outcomes and limitations: Possibly, TCR breadth and depth analyses underestimated total T cell responses.

Described treatment: roughly 18 received Ad26.COV2.S at low or high dose, single or two shots; roughly five received placebo; per-sample allocation not given. It was on day 63 after the first vaccine or placebo injection that samples were taken. The table came from immunoSEQ multiplex PCR; TCRdb's copy has only in-frame clones and leaves some out. The sample lists over 400,000 clones; about 90% were seen once. Sample: peripheral blood, taken in a trial of Ad26.COV2.S vaccine versus placebo. The J gene is TRBJ2-7, the V gene TRBV28; the match to TRBD2 covers 8 bases. The sequence came from a person aged 18-65 years who received the Ad26.COV2.S COVID-19 vaccine or a placebo. The CDR3 DNA is TGTGCCAGCGGCCGAACACTAGCGGCGCCTACCTACGAGCAGTACTTC. Translated: CASGRTLAAPTYEQYF.